The T cell receptor beta chain described here comes from a study of blood T cell repertoires in COVID-19. Study background: Italy, Spain and the United States were the sources of the convalescent and acute COVID-19 samples.

A Seattle source enrolled patients during active infection and followed them longitudinally. The V end lost 5 bases, the J end lost 7 bases, and 6 bases lay between the germline ends. This CDR3 is 11 amino acids long. Germline V gene sequence: CDR1 SEHNR, CDR2 FQNEAQ (reference sequence). As originally analysed: Scientists estimated how many nucleated cells there were by amplifying reference gene primers. TCRdb's table, derived via immunoSEQ multiplex PCR, lists solely in-frame clones and lacks some. V, J and clone size are those of that table, while D and trimming were read from the DNA. The sample lists fewer than 250,000 clones, approximately 90% occurring once.

Sequences were obtained from peripheral blood. The J gene is TRBJ2-1, the V gene TRBV7-9; D unclear. This TCR came from a man between 60 and 70 years old with COVID-19, enrolled during active disease. The CDR3 DNA reads TGTGCCAGCAGCCCTAAAAATGAGCAGTTCTTC. Encoded protein: CASSPKNEQFF.